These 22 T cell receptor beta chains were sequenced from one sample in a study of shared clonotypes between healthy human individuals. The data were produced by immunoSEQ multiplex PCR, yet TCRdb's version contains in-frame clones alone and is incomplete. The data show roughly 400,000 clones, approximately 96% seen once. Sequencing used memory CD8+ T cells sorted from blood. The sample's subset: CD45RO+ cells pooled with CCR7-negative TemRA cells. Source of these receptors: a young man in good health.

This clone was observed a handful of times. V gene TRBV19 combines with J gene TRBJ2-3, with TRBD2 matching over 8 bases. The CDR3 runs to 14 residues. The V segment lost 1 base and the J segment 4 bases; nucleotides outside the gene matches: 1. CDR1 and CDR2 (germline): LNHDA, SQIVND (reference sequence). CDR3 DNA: TGTGCCAGTAGTATAGCGGGAGGGCCAGATACGCAGTATTTT. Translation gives CASSIAGGPDTQYF.

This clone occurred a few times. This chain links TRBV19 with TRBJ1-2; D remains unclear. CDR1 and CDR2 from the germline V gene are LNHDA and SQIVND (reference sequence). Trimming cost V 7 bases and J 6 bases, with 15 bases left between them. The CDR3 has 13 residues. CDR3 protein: CASNELQSNGYTF. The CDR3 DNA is TGTGCCAGTAATGAGCTCCAGTCGAATGGCTACACCTTC.

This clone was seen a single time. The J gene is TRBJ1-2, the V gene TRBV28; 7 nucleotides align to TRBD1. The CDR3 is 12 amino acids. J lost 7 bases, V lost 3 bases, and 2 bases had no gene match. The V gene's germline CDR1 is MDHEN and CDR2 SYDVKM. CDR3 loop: CASSLTGFGYTF. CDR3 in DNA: TGTGCCAGCAGTTTGACAGGGTTTGGCTACACCTTC.

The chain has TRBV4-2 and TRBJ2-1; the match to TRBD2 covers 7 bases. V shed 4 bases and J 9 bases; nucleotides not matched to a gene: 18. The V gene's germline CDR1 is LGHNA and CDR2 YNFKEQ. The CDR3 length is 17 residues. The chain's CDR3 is CASSLRDWRERVVEQFF. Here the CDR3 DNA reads TGTGCCAGCAGCCTCCGGGATTGGCGGGAGCGGGTGGTTGAGCAGTTCTTC.

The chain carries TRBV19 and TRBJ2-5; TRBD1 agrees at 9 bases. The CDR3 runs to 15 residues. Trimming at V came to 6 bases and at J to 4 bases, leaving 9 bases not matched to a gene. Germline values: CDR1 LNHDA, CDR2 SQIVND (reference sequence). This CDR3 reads CASRARDRVTETQYF. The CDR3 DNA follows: TGTGCCAGTAGGGCCCGGGACAGGGTCACAGAGACCCAGTACTTC.

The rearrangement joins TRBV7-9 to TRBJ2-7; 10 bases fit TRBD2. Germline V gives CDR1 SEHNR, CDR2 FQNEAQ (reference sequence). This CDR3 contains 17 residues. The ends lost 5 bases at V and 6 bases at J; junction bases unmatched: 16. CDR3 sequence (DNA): TGTGCCAGCAGCCCCTTCGTTGCTAGCGGGAGAGGGGTCGAGCAGTACTTC. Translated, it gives CASSPFVASGRGVEQYF.

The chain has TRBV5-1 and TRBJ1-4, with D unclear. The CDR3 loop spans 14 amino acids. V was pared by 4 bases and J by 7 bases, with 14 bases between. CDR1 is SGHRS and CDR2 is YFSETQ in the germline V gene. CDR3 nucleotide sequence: TGCGCCAGCAGCCCAGCTTTCCGGGGTGAAAAACTGTTTTTT. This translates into CASSPAFRGEKLFF. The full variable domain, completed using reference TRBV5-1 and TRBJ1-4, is KAGVTQTPRYLIKTRGQQVTLSCSPISGHRSVSWYQQTPGQGLQFLFEYFSETQRNKGNFPGRFSGRQFSNSRSEMNVSTLELGDSALYLCASSPAFRGEKLFFGSGTQLSVL.

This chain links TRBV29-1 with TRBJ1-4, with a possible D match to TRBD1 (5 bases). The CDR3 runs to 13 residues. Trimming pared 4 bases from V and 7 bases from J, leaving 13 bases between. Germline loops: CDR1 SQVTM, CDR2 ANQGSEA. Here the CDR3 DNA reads TGCAGCGTTGGACAAAGGGGAATTGAAAAACTGTTTTTT. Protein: CSVGQRGIEKLFF.

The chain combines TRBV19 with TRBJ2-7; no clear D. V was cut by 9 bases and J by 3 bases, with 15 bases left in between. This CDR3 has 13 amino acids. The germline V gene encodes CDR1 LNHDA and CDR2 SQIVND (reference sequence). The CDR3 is CARHAGPHYEQYF. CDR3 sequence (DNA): TGTGCCAGGCATGCCGGGCCTCACTACGAGCAGTACTTC.

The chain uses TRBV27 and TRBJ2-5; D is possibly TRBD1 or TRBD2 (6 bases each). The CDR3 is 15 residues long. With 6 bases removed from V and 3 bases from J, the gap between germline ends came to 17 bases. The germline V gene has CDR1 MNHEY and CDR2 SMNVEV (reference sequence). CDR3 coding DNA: TGTGCCAGCAGGAGAGGGGGACTCAAGGAAGAGACCCAGTACTTC. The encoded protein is CASRRGGLKEETQYF.

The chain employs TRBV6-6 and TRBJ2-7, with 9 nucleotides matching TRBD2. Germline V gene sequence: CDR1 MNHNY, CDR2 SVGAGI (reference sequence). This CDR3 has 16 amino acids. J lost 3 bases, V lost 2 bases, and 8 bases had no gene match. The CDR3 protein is CASSYGGGRAFYEQYF. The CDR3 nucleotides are TGTGCCAGCAGTTACGGCGGCGGGAGGGCCTTCTACGAGCAGTACTTC.

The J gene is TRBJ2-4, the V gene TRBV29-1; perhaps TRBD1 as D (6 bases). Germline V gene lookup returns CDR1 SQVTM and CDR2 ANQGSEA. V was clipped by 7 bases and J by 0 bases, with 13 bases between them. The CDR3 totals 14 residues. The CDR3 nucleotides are TGCAGCGCCTCCGACAGGATAGCCAAAAACATTCAGTACTTC. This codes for CSASDRIAKNIQYF.

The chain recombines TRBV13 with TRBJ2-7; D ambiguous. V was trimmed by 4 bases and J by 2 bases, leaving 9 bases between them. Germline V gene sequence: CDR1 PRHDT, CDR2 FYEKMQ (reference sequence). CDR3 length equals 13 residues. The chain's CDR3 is CASSSMTTYEQYF. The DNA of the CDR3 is TGTGCCAGCAGCTCGATGACGACCTACGAGCAGTACTTC.

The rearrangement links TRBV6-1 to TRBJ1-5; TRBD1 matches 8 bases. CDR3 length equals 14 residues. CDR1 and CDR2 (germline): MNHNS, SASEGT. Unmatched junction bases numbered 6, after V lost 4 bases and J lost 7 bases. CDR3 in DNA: TGTGCCAGCAGTGTCACAGGGGGAGGGCAGCCCCAGCATTTT. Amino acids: CASSVTGGGQPQHF.

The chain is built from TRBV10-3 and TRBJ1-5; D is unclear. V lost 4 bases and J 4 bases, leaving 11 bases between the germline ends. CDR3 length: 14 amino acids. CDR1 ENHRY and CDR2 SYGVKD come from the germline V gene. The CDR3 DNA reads TGTGCCATCAGTGGTTCGGCAGATAATCAGCCCCAGCATTTT. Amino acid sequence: CAISGSADNQPQHF.

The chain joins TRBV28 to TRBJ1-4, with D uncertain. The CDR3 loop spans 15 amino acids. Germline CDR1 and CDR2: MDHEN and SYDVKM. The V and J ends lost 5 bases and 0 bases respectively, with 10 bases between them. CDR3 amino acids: CASSPIGSTNEKLFF. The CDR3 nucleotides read TGTGCCAGCAGTCCCATTGGCTCAACTAATGAAAAACTGTTTTTT. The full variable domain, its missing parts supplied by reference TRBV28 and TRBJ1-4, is DVKVTQSSRYLVKRTGEKVFLECVQDMDHENMFWYRQDPGLGLRLIYFSYDVKMKEKGDIPEGYSVSREKKERFSLILESASTNQTSMYLCASSPIGSTNEKLFFGSGTQLSVL.

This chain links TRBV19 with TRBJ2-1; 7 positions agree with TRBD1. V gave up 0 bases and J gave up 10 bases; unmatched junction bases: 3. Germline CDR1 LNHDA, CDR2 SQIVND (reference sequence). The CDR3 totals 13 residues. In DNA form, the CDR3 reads TGTGCCAGTAGTATAGACAGGGGGATGGAGCAGTTCTTC. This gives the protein CASSIDRGMEQFF.

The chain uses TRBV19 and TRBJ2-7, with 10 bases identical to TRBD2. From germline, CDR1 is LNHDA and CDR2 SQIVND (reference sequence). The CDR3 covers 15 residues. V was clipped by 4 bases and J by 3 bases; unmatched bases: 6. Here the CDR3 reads CASSRTSGSYYEQYF. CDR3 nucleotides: TGTGCCAGTAGTAGGACTAGCGGAAGCTACTACGAGCAGTACTTC.

CDR3 loop: CASSLDYNEKLFF. The CDR3 nucleotides are TGCGCCAGCAGCTTGGACTATAATGAAAAACTGTTTTTT. V is TRBV5-1 and J is TRBJ1-4, with D uncertain. V was pared by 0 bases and J by 4 bases, with 4 bases between. The germline CDR1 and CDR2 sequences are SGHRS and YFSETQ. This CDR3 region has 13 residues.

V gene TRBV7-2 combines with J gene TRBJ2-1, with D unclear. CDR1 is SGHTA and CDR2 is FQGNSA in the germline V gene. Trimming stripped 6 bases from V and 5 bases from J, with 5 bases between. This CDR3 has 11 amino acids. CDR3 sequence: CASRIDNEQFF. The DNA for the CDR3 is TGTGCCAGCAGAATAGACAATGAGCAGTTCTTC.

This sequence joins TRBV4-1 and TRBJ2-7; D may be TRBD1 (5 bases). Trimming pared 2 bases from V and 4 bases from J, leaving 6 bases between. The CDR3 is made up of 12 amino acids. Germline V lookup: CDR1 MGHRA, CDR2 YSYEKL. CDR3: CASSQQGYEQYF. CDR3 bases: TGCGCCAGCAGCCAACAGGGTTACGAGCAGTACTTC.

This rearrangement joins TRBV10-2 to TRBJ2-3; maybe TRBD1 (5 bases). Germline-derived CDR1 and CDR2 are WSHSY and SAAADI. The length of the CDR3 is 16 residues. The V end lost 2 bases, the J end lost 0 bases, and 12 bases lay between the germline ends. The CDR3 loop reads CASSERGWRSTDTQYF. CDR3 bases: TGCGCCAGCAGTGAGAGGGGCTGGCGGAGCACAGATACGCAGTATTTT.